This TCR beta chain was found in a study of CD8+CD57+ T cells in acquired aplastic anemia. Study-level information: The mean DNA yield obtained from sorted CD4+ and CD8+ cells came to 3.2 ug.

Points from the study as a whole: Patients showed no significant difference from controls in CD8+ Simpson's diversity. Fewer than 35 CD8+ CDR3 sequences occurred in both the patients and the controls.

Germline CDR1 and CDR2: SQVTM and ANQGSEA. The CDR3 totals 12 residues. The V segment lost 6 bases and the J segment 10 bases; nucleotides outside the gene matches: 9. Template material for TCR beta VDJ and CDR3 profiling consisted of genomic DNA. TCRdb redid the calling of the reads with MiXCR, one entry per CDR3 protein. The table records about 160,000 distinct CDR3 sequences, about 50% of them present only once. A word on this clonotype: Its antigen is currently unknown.

Only patients with CD8+CD57+ cell expansion on flow cytometry were chosen for sequencing. Blood sampling was performed on the patients, and none of them had received therapy by then. V usage is TRBV29-1 and J usage is TRBJ2-1; 7 bases fit TRBD1. This TCR came from a human donor with aplastic anemia. Sequencing was performed on sorted CD4+, CD8+, or CD8+CD57+ T cells (not recorded which) from PBMCs. The CDR3 DNA sequence: TGCAGCGTGAGACAGGGAATATGGGAGCAGTTCTTC. Translated, it gives CSVRQGIWEQFF.